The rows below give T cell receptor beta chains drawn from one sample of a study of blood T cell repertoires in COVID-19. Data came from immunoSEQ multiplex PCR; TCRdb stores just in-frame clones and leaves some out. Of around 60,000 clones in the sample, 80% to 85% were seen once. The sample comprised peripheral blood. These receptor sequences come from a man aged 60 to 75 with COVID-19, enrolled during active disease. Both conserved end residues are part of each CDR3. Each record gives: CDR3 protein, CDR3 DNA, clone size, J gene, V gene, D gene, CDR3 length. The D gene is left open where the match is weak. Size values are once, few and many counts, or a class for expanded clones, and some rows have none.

CDR3aa: CASSLGSGTDTQYF
CDR3nt: TGTGCCAGCAGCTTAGGTAGCGGGACAGATACGCAGTATTTT
abundance: NA
j_gene: TRBJ2-3
v_gene: TRBV7-6
d_gene: TRBD2
len: 14

CDR3aa: CASSLPTRGEETQYF
CDR3nt: TGTGCCAGCAGCTTACCCACGCGGGGGGAAGAGACCCAGTACTTC
abundance: NA
j_gene: TRBJ2-5
v_gene: TRBV5-4
d_gene: TRBD2
len: 15

CDR3aa: CSVVGQNTEAFF
CDR3nt: TGCAGCGTTGTGGGGCAGAACACTGAAGCTTTCTTT
abundance: NA
j_gene: TRBJ1-1
v_gene: TRBV29-1
d_gene: NA
len: 12

CDR3aa: CASSIVWVQGSRNTEAFF
CDR3nt: TGTGCCAGTAGTATAGTGTGGGTTCAGGGGAGTAGGAACACTGAAGCTTTCTTT
abundance: NA
j_gene: TRBJ1-1
v_gene: TRBV19
d_gene: NA
len: 18

CDR3aa: CASSSETGGYGYTF
CDR3nt: TGTGCCAGCTCATCGGAGACAGGGGGCTATGGCTACACCTTC
abundance: NA
j_gene: TRBJ1-2
v_gene: TRBV18
d_gene: TRBD1
len: 14

CDR3aa: CASSVDPAGVPDTQYF
CDR3nt: TGTGCCAGCAGCGTAGATCCAGCGGGAGTGCCAGATACGCAGTATTTT
abundance: NA
j_gene: TRBJ2-3
v_gene: TRBV9
d_gene: TRBD2
len: 16

CDR3aa: CAWSVSVQETQYF
CDR3nt: TGTGCCTGGAGTGTATCGGTGCAAGAGACCCAGTACTTC
abundance: NA
j_gene: TRBJ2-5
v_gene: TRBV30
d_gene: NA
len: 13

CDR3aa: CASSYAGTSYEQYF
CDR3nt: TGTGCCAGCAGTTATGCGGGAACCTCCTACGAGCAGTACTTC
abundance: NA
j_gene: TRBJ2-7
v_gene: TRBV6-6
d_gene: NA
len: 14

CDR3aa: CASSIGGVGVNEKLFF
CDR3nt: TGTGCCAGTAGTATCGGAGGGGTCGGAGTTAATGAAAAACTGTTTTTT
abundance: NA
j_gene: TRBJ1-4
v_gene: TRBV19
d_gene: NA
len: 16

CDR3aa: CATVAGSNTGELFF
CDR3nt: TGTGCCACAGTAGCGGGATCGAACACCGGGGAGCTGTTTTTT
abundance: few
j_gene: TRBJ2-2
v_gene: TRBV19
d_gene: TRBD2
len: 14

CDR3aa: CASSLDRGNQPQHF
CDR3nt: TGTGCCAGCAGCTTAGATCGCGGGAATCAGCCCCAGCATTTT
abundance: NA
j_gene: TRBJ1-5
v_gene: TRBV11-2
d_gene: NA
len: 14

CDR3aa: CASSRGTQNYGYTF
CDR3nt: TGCGCCAGCAGCCGCGGGACGCAGAACTATGGCTACACCTTC
abundance: NA
j_gene: TRBJ1-2
v_gene: TRBV4-1
d_gene: NA
len: 14

CDR3aa: CASSLPRRSRGYGYTF
CDR3nt: TGTGCCAGCAGCCTACCGAGGAGGAGCAGAGGATATGGCTACACCTTC
abundance: NA
j_gene: TRBJ1-2
v_gene: TRBV21-1
d_gene: NA
len: 16

CDR3aa: CASSQGGQTAYEQYF
CDR3nt: TGTGCCAGCAGCCAAGGGGGACAGACAGCCTACGAGCAGTACTTC
abundance: NA
j_gene: TRBJ2-7
v_gene: TRBV3-1/TRBV3-2
d_gene: TRBD1
len: 15

CDR3aa: CASTSLGTDGELFF
CDR3nt: TGTGCCAGCACCTCTTTGGGCACTGACGGGGAGCTGTTTTTT
abundance: NA
j_gene: TRBJ2-2
v_gene: TRBV5-5
d_gene: NA
len: 14

CDR3aa: CASSSGQNYGYTF
CDR3nt: TGTGCCAGCAGCTCGGGACAGAACTATGGCTACACCTTC
abundance: NA
j_gene: TRBJ1-2
v_gene: TRBV12-3/TRBV12-4
d_gene: TRBD1
len: 13

CDR3aa: CASSLDTGNTIYF
CDR3nt: TGCGCCAGCAGCTTGGACACAGGGAACACCATATATTTT
abundance: NA
j_gene: TRBJ1-3
v_gene: TRBV5-1
d_gene: NA
len: 13

CDR3aa: CASSLLLAGGRTDTQYF
CDR3nt: TGTGCCAGCAGCCTCCTCTTAGCGGGGGGGCGGACAGATACGCAGTATTTT
abundance: once
j_gene: TRBJ2-3
v_gene: TRBV5-6
d_gene: TRBD2
len: 17

CDR3aa: CASSDQNSPLHF
CDR3nt: TGTGCCAGCAGTGATCAAAATTCACCCCTCCACTTT
abundance: few
j_gene: TRBJ1-6
v_gene: TRBV2
d_gene: NA
len: 12

CDR3aa: CASSFSTGITEAFF
CDR3nt: TGTGCCAGCAGCTTCTCGACAGGGATCACTGAAGCTTTCTTT
abundance: NA
j_gene: TRBJ1-1
v_gene: TRBV7-2
d_gene: TRBD1
len: 14

CDR3aa: CASSLYGGTDNTGELFF
CDR3nt: TGTGCCAGCAGCTTATACGGAGGGACAGATAACACCGGGGAGCTGTTTTTT
abundance: NA
j_gene: TRBJ2-2
v_gene: TRBV11-2
d_gene: NA
len: 17

CDR3aa: CASSFAMTAISGNTIYF
CDR3nt: TGTGCCAGCAGTTTTGCTATGACAGCCATCTCTGGAAACACCATATATTTT
abundance: NA
j_gene: TRBJ1-3
v_gene: TRBV28
d_gene: NA
len: 17

CDR3aa: CAWSVSGDSGNTIYF
CDR3nt: TGTGCCTGGAGTGTTTCGGGAGACTCTGGAAACACCATATATTTT
abundance: NA
j_gene: TRBJ1-3
v_gene: TRBV30
d_gene: NA
len: 15

CDR3aa: CAISANEVNTEAFF
CDR3nt: TGTGCCATCAGCGCGAACGAGGTGAACACTGAAGCTTTCTTT
abundance: NA
j_gene: TRBJ1-1
v_gene: TRBV10-3
d_gene: NA
len: 14

CDR3aa: CASSTLGLAGMQFF
CDR3nt: TGTGCCAGCAGTACCCTTGGACTAGCGGGGATGCAGTTCTTC
abundance: once
j_gene: TRBJ2-1
v_gene: TRBV6-5
d_gene: TRBD2
len: 14

CDR3aa: CASSLHGQHSGNTIYF
CDR3nt: TGTGCCAGCAGCTTACACGGACAGCACTCTGGAAACACCATATATTTT
abundance: NA
j_gene: TRBJ1-3
v_gene: TRBV11-2
d_gene: NA
len: 16

CDR3aa: CASSDNRDSQPQYF
CDR3nt: TGTGCCAGCAGTGATAATCGGGACTCTCAGCCGCAGTATTTT
abundance: NA
j_gene: TRBJ2-3
v_gene: TRBV2
d_gene: NA
len: 14

CDR3aa: CAWSAQFYGYTF
CDR3nt: TGTGCCTGGAGTGCCCAGTTCTATGGCTACACCTTC
abundance: NA
j_gene: TRBJ1-2
v_gene: TRBV30
d_gene: NA
len: 12

CDR3aa: CASSSGTGVLQETQYF
CDR3nt: TGTGCCAGCAGCTCCGGGACAGGGGTTTTACAAGAGACCCAGTACTTC
abundance: NA
j_gene: TRBJ2-5
v_gene: TRBV11-2
d_gene: TRBD1
len: 16

CDR3aa: CASSPGIFDLGSNQPQHF
CDR3nt: TGCGCCAGCAGCCCGGGTATTTTCGACCTTGGGAGCAATCAGCCCCAGCATTTT
abundance: NA
j_gene: TRBJ1-5
v_gene: TRBV5-1
d_gene: NA
len: 18

CDR3aa: CASSYDLEGTDTQYF
CDR3nt: TGTGCCAGCAGTTACGATCTGGAGGGCACAGATACGCAGTATTTT
abundance: NA
j_gene: TRBJ2-3
v_gene: TRBV6-5
d_gene: NA
len: 15

CDR3aa: CASSQELGSTEAFF
CDR3nt: TGCGCCAGCAGCCAAGAATTAGGGAGCACTGAAGCTTTCTTT
abundance: once
j_gene: TRBJ1-1
v_gene: TRBV4-1
d_gene: NA
len: 14

CDR3aa: CSARDYDTIYF
CDR3nt: TGCAGTGCTAGAGATTATGACACCATATATTTT
abundance: NA
j_gene: TRBJ1-3
v_gene: TRBV20-1
d_gene: NA
len: 11

CDR3aa: CASSLARGPGEQFF
CDR3nt: TGTGCCAGCAGTTTGGCCAGGGGGCCTGGTGAGCAGTTCTTC
abundance: NA
j_gene: TRBJ2-1
v_gene: TRBV6-6
d_gene: TRBD1
len: 14

CDR3aa: CASTRQGGGGYTF
CDR3nt: TGTGCCAGCACCAGACAGGGAGGCGGTGGCTACACCTTC
abundance: NA
j_gene: TRBJ1-2
v_gene: TRBV9
d_gene: TRBD1
len: 13

CDR3aa: CASSTGRGTARYNSPLHF
CDR3nt: TGTGCCAGCAGTACGGGCCGCGGGACAGCGAGATATAATTCACCCCTCCACTTT
abundance: NA
j_gene: TRBJ1-6
v_gene: TRBV2
d_gene: TRBD1
len: 18

CDR3aa: CASSPQGADQPQHF
CDR3nt: TGTGCCAGCTCACCACAGGGGGCGGATCAGCCCCAGCATTTT
abundance: NA
j_gene: TRBJ1-5
v_gene: TRBV18
d_gene: TRBD1
len: 14

CDR3aa: CASRKPLEAFF
CDR3nt: TGTGCCAGCAGGAAGCCACTTGAAGCTTTCTTT
abundance: once
j_gene: TRBJ1-1
v_gene: TRBV28
d_gene: NA
len: 11

CDR3aa: CASSRGLGANVLTF
CDR3nt: TGCGCCAGCAGTAGGGGGCTGGGGGCCAACGTCCTGACTTTC
abundance: NA
j_gene: TRBJ2-6
v_gene: TRBV23-1
d_gene: TRBD1
len: 14

CDR3aa: CASSEQRQGPVNTEAFF
CDR3nt: TGTGCCAGCAGTGAACAGCGACAGGGGCCAGTGAACACTGAAGCTTTCTTT
abundance: few
j_gene: TRBJ1-1
v_gene: TRBV28
d_gene: TRBD1
len: 17

CDR3aa: CATSRDRAGTVAYEQYF
CDR3nt: TGTGCCACCAGCAGAGATCGGGCCGGGACAGTAGCCTACGAGCAGTACTTC
abundance: NA
j_gene: TRBJ2-7
v_gene: TRBV15
d_gene: TRBD1
len: 17

CDR3aa: CASSAGQGNSPLHF
CDR3nt: TGCGCCAGCAGTGCAGGACAGGGGAATTCACCCCTCCACTTT
abundance: NA
j_gene: TRBJ1-6
v_gene: TRBV10-1
d_gene: TRBD1
len: 14